The 22 T cell receptor beta chains in this list originate from one sample, sequenced in a study of cytomegalovirus exposure and HLA in healthy donors. Measured with immunoSEQ multiplex PCR; TCRdb has only the in-frame clones, and not every one. The data hold tens of thousands of clones, with approximately 90% observed a single time. The sequenced sample was PBMCs. These receptors were taken from a man in his late teens or twenties in good health and CMV-seronegative.

V gene TRBV2 combines with J gene TRBJ2-3; 14 bases line up with TRBD2. The CDR3 is made up of 15 amino acids. V lost 5 bases, J lost 6 bases, and 4 bases stayed unmatched. Germline V gives CDR1 SNHLY, CDR2 FYNNEI. DNA of the CDR3: TGTGCCAGCAGTCCTGGGACTAGCGGGGGTGATACGCAGTATTTT. Protein product: CASSPGTSGGDTQYF.

CDR3 loop: CASSLGSLTGELFF. CDR3 nucleotides: TGCGCCAGCAGCTTGGGATCACTTACCGGGGAGCTGTTTTTT. The chain uses TRBV5-1 and TRBJ2-2; no clear D gene. Trimming removed 0 bases from V and 5 bases from J, with 8 bases in between. Germline loops: CDR1 SGHRS, CDR2 YFSETQ. CDR3 length: 14 amino acids.

The CDR3 reads CASSKQASGLSYEQYF. DNA for the CDR3: TGTGCCAGTAGTAAACAGGCTAGCGGACTCTCCTACGAGCAGTACTTC. The rearrangement uses TRBV19 and TRBJ2-7, with 7 positions matching TRBD2. CDR3 length: 16 amino acids. Germline V gene sequence: CDR1 LNHDA, CDR2 SQIVND (reference sequence). Germline trimming cut 4 bases from V and 0 bases from J; bases unmatched to any gene: 9.

In nucleotides, the CDR3 is TGCAGCGTTGGGGAGGAGTACAATGAGCAGTTCTTC. Its protein product is CSVGEEYNEQFF. The chain employs TRBV29-1 and TRBJ2-1, with TRBD2 as a possible D gene (6 bases). Germline V gene sequence: CDR1 SQVTM, CDR2 ANQGSEA. This CDR3 has 12 residues. Trimming stripped 4 bases from V and 4 bases from J, with 8 bases between.

The chain is built from TRBV5-1 and TRBJ2-3; perhaps TRBD2 as D (5 bases). This CDR3 contains 14 residues. CDR1 and CDR2 (germline): SGHRS, YFSETQ. The ends were cut back, 4 bases at V and 1 base at J, with 10 bases in the middle. The DNA for the CDR3 is TGCGCCAGCAGCAAAGCGGCAGGCACAGATACGCAGTATTTT. This gives the protein CASSKAAGTDTQYF.

This clone has just one count. The gene calls are TRBV27 and TRBJ2-7, with D possibly TRBD2 on 5 matching bases. The CDR3 has 16 amino acids. In germline, CDR1 is MNHEY, CDR2 SMNVEV (reference sequence). V gave up 3 bases and J gave up 6 bases, with 21 bases separating them. The CDR3 sequence is CASSFHSRGGSGEQYF. In DNA form, the CDR3 reads TGTGCCAGCAGTTTCCACTCACGAGGTGGGAGTGGCGAGCAGTACTTC.

The chain has TRBV5-1 and TRBJ1-2, with 10 bases aligning to TRBD1. This CDR3 is built from 16 residues. V gave up 2 bases and J gave up 3 bases; unmatched junction bases: 7. CDR1 and CDR2 (germline): SGHRS, YFSETQ. The CDR3 loop reads CASSFAYGQGDYGYTF. CDR3 coding DNA: TGCGCCAGCAGCTTCGCCTACGGACAGGGGGACTATGGCTACACCTTC.

The rearrangement uses TRBV29-1 and TRBJ1-4; the D gene is possibly TRBD1 (6 bases). Between the trimmed V and J ends, which lost 0 bases and 7 bases, there was a span of 12 bases. The germline V gene encodes CDR1 SQVTM and CDR2 ANQGSEA. The CDR3 has 14 residues. The CDR3 DNA reads TGCAGCGTTGAAGACAGGGGTAAGGGTGAAAAACTGTTTTTT. It yields the protein CSVEDRGKGEKLFF. The variable domain in full, completed from reference TRBV29-1 and TRBJ1-4, reads SAVISQKPSRDICQRGTSLTIQCQVDSQVTMMFWYRQQPGQSLTLIATANQGSEATYESGFVIDKFPISRPNLTFSTLTVSNMSPEDSSIYLCSVEDRGKGEKLFFGSGTQLSVL.

This clone was detected only a few times. This chain connects TRBV6-4 to TRBJ2-3; 10 bases are shared with TRBD2. The CDR3 is 16 amino acids. CDR1 MRHNA and CDR2 SNTAGT come from the germline V gene. Germline trimming cut 0 bases from V and 1 base from J; bases unmatched to any gene: 1. DNA of the CDR3: TGTGCCAGCAGTGACTCGGGGACTAGCGGCACAGATACGCAGTATTTT. Translated, it gives CASSDSGTSGTDTQYF.

The chain is built from TRBV25-1 and TRBJ1-2; the D gene is possibly TRBD1 (5 bases). Trimming took 6 bases from V and 6 from J, leaving 20 bases between them. Per the germline V gene, CDR1 is MGHDK and CDR2 is SYGVNS. This CDR3 contains 15 residues. CDR3: CASRDPGQGVDGYTF. In DNA form, the CDR3 reads TGTGCCAGCAGAGATCCTGGGCAGGGTGTGGATGGCTACACCTTC.

V usage is TRBV4-2 and J usage is TRBJ2-3; 10 nucleotides agree with TRBD2. The CDR3 totals 17 residues. CDR1 and CDR2 (germline): LGHNA, YNFKEQ. V lost 5 bases and J lost 2; bases outside the gene matches: 10. The CDR3 here is CASSVRRTSGLTDTQYF. CDR3 DNA: TGTGCCAGCAGCGTAAGGCGGACTAGCGGACTCACAGATACGCAGTATTTT.

The genes are TRBV14 and TRBJ1-3, with 8 nucleotides matching TRBD1. V trimming: 6 bases; J trimming: 0 bases; junction bases outside the gene matches: 7. Looked up from germline, CDR1 is SGHDN and CDR2 is FVKESK. There are 16 residues in the CDR3. For the CDR3, the DNA is TGTGCCAGCAGATCCGGGACAGGTCCCTCTGGAAACACCATATATTTT. Amino acids: CASRSGTGPSGNTIYF.

This sequence joins TRBV18 and TRBJ2-1; 8 bases line up with TRBD2. Germline V gene sequence: CDR1 KGHSH, CDR2 LQKENI. This CDR3 has 16 amino acids. The junction had 14 bases not matched to a gene; V was cut back by 6 bases and J by 7 bases. This chain's CDR3 is CASSATSVGPGNEQFF. CDR3 nucleotide sequence: TGTGCCAGCTCGGCGACTAGCGTGGGTCCAGGGAATGAGCAGTTCTTC.

J is TRBJ1-1 and V is TRBV10-2; 9 bases are shared with TRBD1. Germline assignment: CDR1 WSHSY and CDR2 SAAADI. The CDR3 sequence is 13 residues long. V gave up 6 bases and J gave up 3 bases; unmatched junction bases: 2. CDR3 coding DNA: TGCGCCAGCAGGGGACAGGGTCACACTGAAGCTTTCTTT. It translates to CASRGQGHTEAFF.

The V gene is TRBV10-1, the J gene TRBJ1-5, with D possibly matching TRBD1 (5 bases). Germline CDR1 WNHNN, CDR2 SYGVQD (reference sequence). The length of the CDR3 is 15 residues. V was trimmed by 3 bases and J by 2 bases, leaving 11 bases between them. The CDR3 nucleotides read TGCGCCAGCAGTGAAGGGGCAGTGGGCAATCAGCCCCAGCATTTT. It yields the protein CASSEGAVGNQPQHF.

This chain joins TRBV2 and TRBJ2-5, with D possibly matching TRBD2 (7 bases). The CDR3 is made up of 14 amino acids. Deletions cut 5 bases from V and 4 bases from J, with 14 bases between. The germline gives CDR1 SNHLY, CDR2 FYNNEI. For the CDR3, the DNA is TGTGCCAGCAGTCCTAGCGGAGGGGGAGAGACCCAGTACTTC. Protein product: CASSPSGGGETQYF.

This rearrangement joins TRBV27 to TRBJ1-1; possible D gene TRBD1, 5 bases. CDR1 MNHEY and CDR2 SMNVEV come from the germline V gene (reference sequence). CDR3 length: 15 residues. Trimming took off 5 bases at V and 0 bases at J, with 13 bases between the two ends. CDR3 DNA sequence: TGTGCCAGCAGTCCCCCCAAGGGGATGAACACTGAAGCTTTCTTT. Protein sequence: CASSPPKGMNTEAFF.

CDR3: CASTSSVGSGYGYTF. The CDR3, as DNA: TGTGCCAGCACCTCTTCGGTGGGGTCAGGGTATGGCTACACCTTC. The chain uses TRBV5-8 and TRBJ1-2; possible D gene TRBD1, 5 bases. This CDR3 contains 15 residues. Trimming removed 6 bases at V and 5 bases at J, with 20 bases between. Germline loops: CDR1 SGHTS, CDR2 YDEGEE.

This chain joins TRBV6-5 and TRBJ2-2, with a weak D call TRBD2 (7 bases). In germline, CDR1 is MNHEY, CDR2 SVGAGI. The V end was cut by 6 bases, the J end by 3 bases, with 11 bases between. The CDR3 extends over 14 amino acids. CDR3 in amino acids: CASRGEGDTGELFF. CDR3 DNA sequence: TGTGCCAGCAGGGGGGAGGGGGACACCGGGGAGCTGTTTTTT.

This clone was seen just once. The V gene is TRBV29-1, the J gene TRBJ2-7; 9 bases are a match to TRBD2. This CDR3 is 14 amino acids long. With 7 bases clipped from V and 0 bases from J, the junction kept 7 bases outside the gene matches. Germline V gene lookup returns CDR1 SQVTM and CDR2 ANQGSEA. CDR3 coding DNA: TGCAGCGCTTATAGCGGGGGAAGCTCCTACGAGCAGTACTTC. Its translation: CSAYSGGSSYEQYF.

The chain links TRBV6-5 to TRBJ1-5; 8 nucleotides match TRBD1. The CDR3 runs 15 residues. The J segment lost 4 bases and the V segment lost 6 bases, leaving 8 bases of the junction unmatched. Germline V gives CDR1 MNHEY, CDR2 SVGAGI. As DNA, the CDR3 is TGTGCCAGCAGAGTACGACAGGGGTATAATCAGCCCCAGCATTTT. It yields the protein CASRVRQGYNQPQHF.

This rearrangement joins TRBV21-1 to TRBJ2-2; the DNA was not compared with TRBD1, the D call given in the table. TRBV21-1 is a listed pseudogene. The CDR3 consists of 18 residues. The CDR3 loop is CASSSPGTGDSNTGELFF. CDR3 nucleotides: TGTGCCAGCAGCTCGCCTGGAACAGGCGACTCGAACACCGGGGAGCTGTTTTTT.